Here is one T cell receptor beta chain with its context. Its specificity is unknown. This sample stems from a study of Ad26.COV2.S vaccination and SARS-CoV-2 variants. Study background: Donor joined the COV1001 Ad26.COV2.S trial arm. Ad26.COV2.S shots went into the muscle once or twice, 56 days apart. Study-wide points: Among vaccine recipients, spike-specific TCR breadth exceeded that of placebo recipients. Comparability of non-spike TCR breadth was observed across vaccine and placebo recipients.

Treatment described: around 19 received Ad26.COV2.S at low or high dose, single or two shots; about 5 received placebo; per-sample allocation not given. Sampling took place 63 days after the first vaccine or placebo injection. Produced via immunoSEQ multiplex PCR; TCRdb's table is partial and in-frame only. Of nearly 400,000 clones in the sample, approximately 89% are singletons; the top ten hold about 1.9%. The sequencing here drew on peripheral blood, taken in a trial of Ad26.COV2.S vaccine versus placebo. The receptor was isolated from a person aged 18-60 years who received the Ad26.COV2.S COVID-19 vaccine or a placebo.

CDR3 residues: CASSLDGGPNYGYTF. The CDR3 DNA is TGCGCCAGCAGCTTGGATGGGGGACCCAACTATGGCTACACCTTC. The chain couples TRBV5-1 to TRBJ1-2; D is possibly TRBD1 (5 bases). The germline V gene has CDR1 SGHRS and CDR2 YFSETQ. Trimming shortened V by 0 bases and J by 2 bases, and 11 bases separated the two germline ends. This CDR3 has 15 amino acids.